This T cell receptor (beta chain) comes out of a study of monozygotic twins with inflammatory bowel disease. Findings of the study overall: Healthy co-twins had higher TCRbeta inverse Simpson diversity than their IBD twins. Repertoires of patients may have been made more variable by differing immunosuppressive treatments.

In regard to this clonotype: Its antigen is unidentified.

Each sample's cDNA came from eight separate reactions. TCRdb reprocessed the 5' RACE reads and keeps a single row for each CDR3 protein, giving no DNA. The listing records roughly 320,000 distinct CDR3 sequences. The germline CDR1 and CDR2 sequences are LNHDA and SQIVND (reference sequence). This CDR3 contains 11 residues. The sequence was obtained from a human donor with ulcerative colitis or Crohn's disease, or a healthy co-twin of an affected twin (not recorded which). The chain employs TRBV19 and TRBJ2-4. The sample comprised blood. This CDR3 is CASSMGRNQYF.